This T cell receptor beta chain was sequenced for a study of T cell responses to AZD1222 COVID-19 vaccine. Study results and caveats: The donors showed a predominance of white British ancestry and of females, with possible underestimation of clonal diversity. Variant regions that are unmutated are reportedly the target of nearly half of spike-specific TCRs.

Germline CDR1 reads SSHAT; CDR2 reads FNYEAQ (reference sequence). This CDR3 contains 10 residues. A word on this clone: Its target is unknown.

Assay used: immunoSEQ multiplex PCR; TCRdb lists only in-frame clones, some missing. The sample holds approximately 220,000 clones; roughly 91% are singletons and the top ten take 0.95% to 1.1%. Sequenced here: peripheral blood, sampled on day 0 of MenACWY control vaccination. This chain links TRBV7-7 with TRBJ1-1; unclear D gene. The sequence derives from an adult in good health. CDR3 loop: CAVSFTEAFF. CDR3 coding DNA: TGTGCTGTTTCCTTCACTGAAGCTTTCTTT.